This T cell receptor beta chain is drawn from a study of CD8 T cells in ankylosing spondylitis. Findings and limits, study-wide: Significant enrichment of disease-linked clones was reportedly seen in matched ankylosing spondylitis synovial fluid. Ankylosing spondylitis blood seemed to carry a telltale TCR beta motif made of about 8 highly homologous variants. Disease-linked clones were CD8+ and relatively rare in peripheral blood.

CDR3 length: 16 residues. The germline gives CDR1 MNHEY, CDR2 SMNVEV (reference sequence). The V gene end was trimmed by 5 bases and the J gene end by 4 bases; junction bases not matched to a gene: 8. This clonotype was detected many times. Antigen: not known. Libraries for TCR beta were made by quantitative 5'-RACE with molecular barcodes. TCRdb used MiXCR to reprocess the 5' RACE reads, holding one entry per CDR3 protein. Seen here are about 200,000 distinct CDR3 sequences, more than 5.5% observed once, and the top ten hold 14%. The chain employs TRBV27 and TRBJ2-1, with 10 bases identical to TRBD2. Specimen: blood, either unsorted or a sorted T cell fraction (not recorded which). The source of this sequence is a male donor with ankylosing spondylitis. The CDR3: CASSRPTSGFYNEQFF. The CDR3 DNA is TGTGCCAGCAGTCGCCCGACTAGCGGGTTTTACAATGAGCAGTTCTTC.